This T cell receptor (beta chain) was documented in a study of cytomegalovirus exposure and HLA in healthy donors. The PCR had 60 Vbeta and 13 Jbeta primers. Measured with immunoSEQ multiplex PCR; TCRdb has only the in-frame clones, and not every one. The repertoire holds fewer than 80,000 clones, with around 75% as singletons. As for this clone: The target antigen is unknown.

With 1 base clipped from V and 4 bases from J, the junction kept 6 bases outside the gene matches. The CDR3 sequence is 15 residues long. The germline V gene encodes CDR1 SGHNT and CDR2 YYREEE (reference sequence). Study-wide findings and caveats: It was only CMV serostatus that was available as immune exposure information.

This TCR was sampled from a woman in her forties in good health and CMV-seropositive. The source material was PBMCs. The chain combines TRBV5-4 with TRBJ1-2; 8 nucleotides line up with TRBD1. The CDR3 is CASSLWAGGGYGYTF. CDR3 sequence (DNA): TGTGCCAGCAGCTTGTGGGCAGGGGGCGGCTATGGCTACACCTTC.